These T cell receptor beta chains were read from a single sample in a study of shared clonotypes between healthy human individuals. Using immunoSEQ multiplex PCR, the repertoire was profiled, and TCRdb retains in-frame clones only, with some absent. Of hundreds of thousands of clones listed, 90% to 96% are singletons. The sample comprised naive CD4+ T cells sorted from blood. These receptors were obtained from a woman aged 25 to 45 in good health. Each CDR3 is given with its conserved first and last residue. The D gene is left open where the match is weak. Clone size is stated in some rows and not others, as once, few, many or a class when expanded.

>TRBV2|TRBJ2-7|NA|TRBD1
TGTGCCAGTAAACCGGGACAGGGTAAATACGAGCAGTACTTC
CASKPGQGKYEQYF
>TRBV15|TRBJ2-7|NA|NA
TGTGCCACCAGCCCTGGGGGCAGGCCCAACTCCTACGAGCAGTACTTC
CATSPGGRPNSYEQYF
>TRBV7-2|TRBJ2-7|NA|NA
TGTGCCAGCAGCCCCAGGGGCGCCAGCTCCTACGAGCAGTACTTC
CASSPRGASSYEQYF
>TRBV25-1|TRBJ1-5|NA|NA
TGTGCCAGCGCGGACGGACACAATCAGCCCCAGCATTTT
CASADGHNQPQHF
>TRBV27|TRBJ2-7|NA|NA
TGTGCCAGCAGTTTATCTTGGGGGAACTACGAGCAGTACTTC
CASSLSWGNYEQYF
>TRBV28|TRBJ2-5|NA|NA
TGTGCCAGCAGTCACTCGAGGATCCGCAATAGCCGGGAGACCCAGTACTTC
CASSHSRIRNSRETQYF
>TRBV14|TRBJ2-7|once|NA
TGTGCCAGCAGCCAAGTAGGGGGAAGCTCCTACGAGCAGTACTTC
CASSQVGGSSYEQYF
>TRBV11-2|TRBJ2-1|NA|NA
TGTGCCAGCAGCCCCGACCCGGCTTGGGAGCAGTTCTTC
CASSPDPAWEQFF
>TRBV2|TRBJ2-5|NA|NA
TGTGCCGGTAATACAGGGTCAGAGACCCAGTACTTC
CAGNTGSETQYF
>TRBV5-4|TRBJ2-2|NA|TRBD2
TGTGCCAGCAGCTTGCGACTAGCGGAGAACACCGGGGAGCTGTTTTTT
CASSLRLAENTGELFF
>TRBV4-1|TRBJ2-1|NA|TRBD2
TGCGCCAGCAGCCGGGGACTAGCGGGAACCTACAATGAGCAGTTCTTC
CASSRGLAGTYNEQFF
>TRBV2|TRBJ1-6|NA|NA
TGTGCCAGCAGCGGGGCAGGGTCCTATAATTCACCCCTCCACTTT
CASSGAGSYNSPLHF
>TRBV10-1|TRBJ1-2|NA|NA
TGCGCCAGCAGTGATTTTGCCGACGGACGCTATGGCTACACCTTC
CASSDFADGRYGYTF
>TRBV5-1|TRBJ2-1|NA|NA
TGCGCCAGCAGCTCTCTAGCAGACAATGAGCAGTTCTTC
CASSSLADNEQFF
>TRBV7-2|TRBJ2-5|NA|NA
TGTGCCAGCAGCTTAAGGGGGGGGACTATCAGAGGGACCCAGTACTTC
CASSLRGGTIRGTQYF
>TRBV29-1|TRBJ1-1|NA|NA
TGCAGCGCCCATGAGGGGGCTGAAGCTTTCTTT
CSAHEGAEAFF
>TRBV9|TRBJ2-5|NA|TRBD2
TGTGCCAGCAGCGTGGGTGGCGGGGCTCCGGGACTAGGGGAGACCCAGTACTTC
CASSVGGGAPGLGETQYF
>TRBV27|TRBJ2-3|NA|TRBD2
TGTGCCAGCAGAACAAAGCTAGCGGGAGTTGGTACGCAGTATTTT
CASRTKLAGVGTQYF
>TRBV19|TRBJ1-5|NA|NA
TGTGCCAGTAGTATGTTTGGGGGCAATCAGCCCCAGCATTTT
CASSMFGGNQPQHF
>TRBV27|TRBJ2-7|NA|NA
TGTGCCAGCAGTTTATCAATGGTGTCCTACGAGCAGTACTTC
CASSLSMVSYEQYF
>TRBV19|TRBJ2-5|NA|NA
TGTGCCACTCAGGGCTCCCCCCAAGAGACCCAGTACTTC
CATQGSPQETQYF
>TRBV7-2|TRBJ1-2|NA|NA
TGTGCCAGCAGCTCATCGGGTGGAGGGATTAACTATGGCTACACCTTC
CASSSSGGGINYGYTF
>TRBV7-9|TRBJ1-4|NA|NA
TGTGCCAGCAGCTTTGGTGAGGGTGTGCTGTTTTTT
CASSFGEGVLFF
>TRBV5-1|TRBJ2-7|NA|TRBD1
TGCGCCAGCAGCGTCGGTTCGGCCGGGACAGGGTACTACGAGCAGTACTTC
CASSVGSAGTGYYEQYF
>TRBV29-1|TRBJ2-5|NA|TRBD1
TGCAGCGTTGCCGGGACAGTTCGCTGGGAGACCCAGTACTTC
CSVAGTVRWETQYF
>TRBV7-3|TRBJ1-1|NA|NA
TGTGCCAGCAGCCTCATGGGGGGCACTGAAGCTTTCTTT
CASSLMGGTEAFF
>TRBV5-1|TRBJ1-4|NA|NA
TGCGCCAGCAGCTTGGCGGGAGCAACTAATGAAAAACTGTTTTTT
CASSLAGATNEKLFF
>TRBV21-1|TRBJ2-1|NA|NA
TGTGCCAGCAGCAAAGTAGACAGGGTTGAAGTGAATGAGCAGTTCTTC
CASSKVDRVEVNEQFF
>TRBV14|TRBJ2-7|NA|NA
TGTGCCAGCAGCCAAGTGACTAGTCGGTGGCAGTACTTC
CASSQVTSRWQYF
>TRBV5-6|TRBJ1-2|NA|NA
TGTGCCAGCGGACGTGGGCTATTGGGTGGCTACACCTTC
CASGRGLLGGYTF
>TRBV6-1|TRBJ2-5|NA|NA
TGTGCCAGCACACGGGACGTATTTGGGACCCAGTACTTC
CASTRDVFGTQYF
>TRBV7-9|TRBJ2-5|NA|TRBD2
TGTGCCAGCAGCTTTAGCGGGAGGACGGAGACCCAGTACTTC
CASSFSGRTETQYF
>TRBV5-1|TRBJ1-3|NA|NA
TGCGCCAGCAGCTTGGGGGGGGCCGATCGAAACACCATATATTTT
CASSLGGADRNTIYF
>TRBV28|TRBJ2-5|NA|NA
TGTGCCAGCAGGCCCGCCTTTAGGGGCCCGGAGACCCAGTACTTC
CASRPAFRGPETQYF
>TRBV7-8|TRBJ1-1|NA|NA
TGTGCCAGCAGCCCCCGGGAGGGGAGAAAAGCTTTCTTT
CASSPREGRKAFF
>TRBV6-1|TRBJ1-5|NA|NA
TGTGCCAGCAGTGAAGACAGGGTAGACCAGCCCCAGCATTTT
CASSEDRVDQPQHF
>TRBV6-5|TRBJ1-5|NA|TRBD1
TGTGCCAGCAGTTACGACAGGGGGGACAATCAGCCCCAGCATTTT
CASSYDRGDNQPQHF
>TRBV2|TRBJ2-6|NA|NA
TGTGCCAGCAGAAAGAGACAGAACTCTGGGGCCAACGTCCTGACTTTC
CASRKRQNSGANVLTF
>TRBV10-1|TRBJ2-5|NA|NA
TGCGCCAGCAGTGTCAGCCCCGGCGAGACCCAGTACTTC
CASSVSPGETQYF
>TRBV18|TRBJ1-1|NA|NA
TGTGCCAGCTCACTAATGGACAGCTTTTCCTCCATTTATGAAGCTTTCTTT
CASSLMDSFSSIYEAFF
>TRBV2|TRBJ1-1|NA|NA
TGTGCCAGCAGGACATTTCACATGAACACTGAAGCTTTCTTT
CASRTFHMNTEAFF
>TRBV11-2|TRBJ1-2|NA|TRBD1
TGTGCCAGCAGCAAAGGGCCCAGGGGGTATGGCTACACCTTC
CASSKGPRGYGYTF
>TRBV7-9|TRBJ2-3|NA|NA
TGTGCCAGCAGCCAATCTGATACGCAGTATTTT
CASSQSDTQYF
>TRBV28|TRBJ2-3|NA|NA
TGTGCCAGCAGTTTGAGAAAGGGACTCGAAAACACAGATACGCAGTATTTT
CASSLRKGLENTDTQYF
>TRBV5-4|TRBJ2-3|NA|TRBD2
TGTGCCAGCAGCAGGGGACTAGCGGGGGTGGGCACAGATACGCAGTATTTT
CASSRGLAGVGTDTQYF
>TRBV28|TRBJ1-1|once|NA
TGTGCCAGCAGTTTCAGGCCAGGGGACCAGAACACTGAAGCTTTCTTT
CASSFRPGDQNTEAFF
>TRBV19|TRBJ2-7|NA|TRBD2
TGTGCCAGTAGAAGGGGACTAGCGAACCGCTACGAGCAGTACTTC
CASRRGLANRYEQYF
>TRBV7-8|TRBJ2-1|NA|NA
TGTGCCAGCAGCTTAGCCAATTACAATGAGCAGTTCTTC
CASSLANYNEQFF
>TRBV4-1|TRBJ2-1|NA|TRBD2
TGCGCCAGCAGCCACCTACCGGGACTATCAATCTACAATGAGCAGTTCTTC
CASSHLPGLSIYNEQFF
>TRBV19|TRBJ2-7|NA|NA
TGTGCCAGTAGTTCCGACGGGTACTACGAGCAGTACTTC
CASSSDGYYEQYF